The entry below gives a single T cell receptor beta chain sequence along with its context. This clonotype was found a few times. Its antigen is unknown. No base qualities exist here, and no much larger clone lies one base off it. The data were obtained in a study of low-dose radiotherapy and immunotherapy resistance in tumors (dated by TCRdb to between 2022 and 2023). Looking at the study overall: Cohort 1 received 0.5 Gy per fraction every 2 weeks, with a prescribed total PTV dose of 6.5 Gy. Cohort 2 received 1 Gy per fraction every two weeks, with a total of 13 Gy over 26 weeks. Patients were given nivolumab as a 240 mg flat dose every two weeks and ipilimumab at 1 mg/kg every six weeks, with both drugs delivered intravenously. Cyclophosphamide 200 mg/m2 was given intravenously every two weeks, one day before each radiation and immunotherapy administration. Starting on cycle 1 day 1, patients took 300 mg of aspirin by mouth once daily for four cycles. First-strand cDNA was synthesized using Superscript III and a set of TRAV- and TRBV-specific primers, so that both TCRalpha and TCRbeta chains were covered. Randomization of trial participants into treatment groups was not performed. The translational analysis covered eight patients: three from the first dose cohort and the first five from the second dose cohort. An Illumina MiniSeq instrument was used to deep-sequence the TCRalpha and TCRbeta libraries.

Read against the paper, the sample's time point label means: before trial treatment. Donors were enrolled in RACIN, a single-arm phase I dose-escalation trial combining nivolumab, ipilimumab, aspirin, low-dose cyclophosphamide and low-dose radiotherapy. Eligible patients had advanced, TIL-negative solid tumors. The instrument given in TCRdb is Illumina MiniSeq. TCRs were amplified with Phusion for roughly 19 PCR cycles, with a constant-region primer paired with the adapter attached to the V primers. The isolated mRNA was amplified using the MessageAmp II aRNA Amplification Kit, with in vitro transcription performed for around 16 hours at 37 degrees C. The Dynabeads mRNA DIRECT Purification Kit was used to isolate the mRNA for TCR sequencing. Indexed Illumina adapters were added in a second Phusion PCR of approximately 25 cycles, after which AMPure XP beads were used to purify the products. The original pipeline was this. Using custom Perl scripts, TCR sequences encoding the same protein were pooled, out-of-frame sequences were removed, and the abundance of each clonotype was computed. Any TCR sequence supported by only a single read was excluded from analysis. The metrics used to describe the repertoires included Shannon entropy, Gini index, clonality, richness, and the frequency of TCRs shared between repertoires. TCRdb reworked the public reads: Q25 trimming with fastp, MiXCR clone assembly, productive beta chains retained. Each entry is one CDR3 protein sequence, shown with its most common DNA and genes. The V and J calls follow TCRdb's processing rather than the paper's. Recorded for this sample are roughly 46,000 distinct CDR3 sequences; 12% of them occurred a single time. The top ten clones comprise roughly 6.2% of the sample.

The source of this sequence is a female donor with ovarian cancer. The sequencing here drew on PBMCs, taken before treatment.

The bases read TGTGCCAGCAGCTTAGGACTGCACAATGAGCAGTTCTTC. Its protein is CASSLGLHNEQFF. The V and J segments used are TRBV11-2 and TRBJ2-1; no D gene can be assigned with confidence. CDR3 length: 13 amino acids, cysteine to phenylalanine. The kept DNA is CDR3 alone, 39 bases in frame from the first base. The germline ends are 6 bases apart after V is trimmed by 1 base and J by 5 bases. The germline V gene sets CDR1 to SGHAT and CDR2 to FQNNGV.